Each of the 17 T cell receptor beta chains below was sequenced from the same sample in a study of shared clonotypes between healthy human individuals. Generated by immunoSEQ multiplex PCR, the TCRdb table keeps only in-frame clones and is missing some. The sample has 2 million to 2.5 million clones; about 95% are singletons. Naive CD8 cells comprised CD45RO-negative, CCR7-positively selected cells, excluding terminally differentiated effector memory CD45RA+ cells. The sequenced sample consisted of naive CD8+ T cells sorted from blood. These TCRs come from a man in his late teens or twenties in good health.

This clone is a singleton in its sample. The rearrangement uses TRBV7-6 and TRBJ2-5; D may correspond to TRBD1 or TRBD2 (5 bases each). The CDR3 totals 14 residues. Trimming took 3 bases from V and 5 from J, leaving 13 bases between them. Germline V lookup: CDR1 SGHVS, CDR2 FNYEAQ. The CDR3 nucleotides are TGTGCCAGCAGCTTGTGGGGGAGAGGGGAGACCCAGTACTTC. It yields the protein CASSLWGRGETQYF.

The CDR3 loop is CASSLAPSGNYEQYF. The CDR3 DNA is TGTGCCAGCAGCTTAGCGCCCAGCGGGAACTACGAGCAGTACTTC. V and J are TRBV7-8 and TRBJ2-7, with 7 positions matching TRBD2. The CDR3 has 15 amino acids. Germline lookup yields CDR1 SGHVS and CDR2 FQNEAQ. V shed 0 bases and J 3 bases; nucleotides not matched to a gene: 5.

Points on this clone: Different DNA sequences within this sample yield the same CDR3. This sequence joins TRBV2 and TRBJ2-2; tentatively, D is TRBD1 or TRBD2 (6 bases each). V dropped 3 bases and J dropped 2 bases, with 10 bases sitting between them. The CDR3 totals 15 residues. Germline V gene lookup returns CDR1 SNHLY and CDR2 FYNNEI. In DNA form, the CDR3 reads TGTGCCAGCAGTGACGGGGGCGGCAACACCGGGGAGCTGTTTTTT. Its protein product is CASSDGGGNTGELFF.

A note on this clone: In the same sample, other DNA sequences code for this CDR3. The chain uses TRBV19 and TRBJ2-2; no clear D. Trimming stripped 3 bases from V and 4 bases from J, with 9 bases between. The germline gives CDR1 LNHDA, CDR2 SQIVND (reference sequence). The CDR3 covers 14 residues. CDR3 sequence (DNA): TGTGCCAGTAGTATTCCAGGTGGCACCGGGGAGCTGTTTTTT. The encoded protein is CASSIPGGTGELFF.

V usage is TRBV27 and J usage is TRBJ1-1; the D gene is possibly TRBD1 (5 bases). The CDR3 is made up of 16 amino acids. V was shortened by 0 bases and J by 3 bases, with 14 bases between the two germline ends. CDR1 is MNHEY and CDR2 is SMNVEV in the germline V gene (reference sequence). DNA of the CDR3: TGTGCCAGCAGTTTATCATTATTCGGGGGTTACACTGAAGCTTTCTTT. This sequence encodes CASSLSLFGGYTEAFF.

In DNA, the CDR3 is TGTGCCAGCAGCCTCGAGGCAGCCTACGAGCAGTACTTC. Its translation: CASSLEAAYEQYF. The genes are TRBV14 and TRBJ2-7; no firm D call. CDR3 length equals 13 residues. Germline values: CDR1 SGHDN, CDR2 FVKESK. Trimming took off 4 bases at V and 2 bases at J, with 9 bases between the two ends.

This clone has a single count. The CDR3 sequence: CASSPLLSDRVTEAFF. CDR3 bases: TGTGCCAGCAGCCCCTTACTTTCCGACAGGGTCACTGAAGCTTTCTTT. The chain carries TRBV6-6 and TRBJ1-1; TRBD1 matches 7 bases. Germline CDR1 MNHNY, CDR2 SVGAGI (reference sequence). The CDR3 consists of 16 residues. The trim removed 6 bases at V and 4 bases at J, leaving 14 bases unmatched.

CDR3 protein: CASGILAGPDTQYF. The CDR3 region has the DNA TGTGCTAGTGGGATCCTAGCGGGACCAGATACGCAGTATTTT. The chain uses TRBV12-5 and TRBJ2-3, with 9 bases fitting TRBD2. Germline lookup yields CDR1 LGHNT and CDR2 FRNRAP. With 6 bases clipped from V and 4 bases from J, the junction kept 5 bases outside the gene matches. This CDR3 has 14 residues. The full variable domain, in which reference TRBV12-5 and TRBJ2-3 provide the parts outside the CDR3, is DARVTQTPRHKVTEMGQEVTMRCQPILGHNTVFWYRQTMMQGLELLAYFRNRAPLDDSGMPKDRFSAEMPDATLATLKIQPSEPRDSAVYFCASGILAGPDTQYFGPGTRLTVL.

The chain couples TRBV7-6 to TRBJ1-1; the match to TRBD1 covers 8 bases. This CDR3 has 14 residues. Per the germline V gene, CDR1 is SGHVS and CDR2 is FNYEAQ. V lost 1 base to trimming and J lost 8 bases; unmatched junction nucleotides: 6. This chain's CDR3 is CASSLDPGGSEAFF. In DNA, the CDR3 is TGTGCCAGCAGCTTAGATCCAGGGGGCTCCGAAGCTTTCTTT.

This clone was detected only once. CDR3 bases: TGTGCCAGCAGTTACTCGGATAGTGGTGAGCAGTTCTTC. Translating it yields CASSYSDSGEQFF. This chain uses TRBV6-5 with TRBJ2-1, with D unclear. The CDR3 consists of 13 residues. Germline loops: CDR1 MNHEY, CDR2 SVGAGI. V lost 0 bases and J 9 bases, leaving 9 bases between the germline ends.

The chain uses TRBV28 and TRBJ1-4; tentative D call: TRBD1 (5 bases). The CDR3 sequence is 16 residues long. Trimming took off 2 bases at V and 8 bases at J, with 18 bases between the two ends. The V gene's germline CDR1 is MDHEN and CDR2 SYDVKM. The CDR3 bases are TGTGCCAGCAGTTTAGGGGTTTACGGCGGGGCGGAAAAACTGTTTTTT. It translates to CASSLGVYGGAEKLFF.

The chain has TRBV2 and TRBJ1-5, with D possibly being TRBD1 (5 bases). The CDR3 spans 16 residues. V was pared by 3 bases and J by 5 bases, with 17 bases between. Germline CDR1 SNHLY, CDR2 FYNNEI. In DNA, the CDR3 is TGTGCCAGCAGTGATCCCGGGATGGGAGGGGATCAGCCCCAGCATTTT. Its translation is CASSDPGMGGDQPQHF.

The chain links TRBV10-2 to TRBJ2-7; no firm D call. The CDR3 runs to 14 residues. Germline-derived CDR1 and CDR2 are WSHSY and SAAADI. V was pared by 2 bases and J by 5 bases, with 13 bases between. The CDR3 spells CASSEDSPRHEQYF. The CDR3 region has the DNA TGCGCCAGCAGTGAGGACTCCCCGAGGCACGAGCAGTACTTC.

This clone was seen just once. The J gene is TRBJ2-2, the V gene TRBV27; D call uncertain. V was pared by 6 bases and J by 2 bases, with 10 bases between. This CDR3 is built from 14 residues. Germline CDR1 MNHEY, CDR2 SMNVEV (reference sequence). This CDR3 is CASSRSSNTGELFF. The CDR3 DNA follows: TGTGCCAGCAGCCGCTCCTCCAACACCGGGGAGCTGTTTTTT.

The chain carries TRBV4-3 and TRBJ2-4; D is undetermined. This CDR3 contains 13 residues. V lost 0 bases and J lost 4, with 4 bases in between. Germline CDR1 is LGHNA and CDR2 is YSLEER. The CDR3 region is CASSQESKNIQYF. In DNA form, the CDR3 reads TGCGCCAGCAGCCAAGAAAGTAAAAACATTCAGTACTTC.

V gene TRBV4-1 combines with J gene TRBJ2-5, with D uncertain. CDR1 and CDR2 from the germline V gene are MGHRA and YSYEKL. V shed 1 base and J shed 2 bases, with 11 bases lying between them. CDR3 length: 15 amino acids. The CDR3 nucleotides read TGCGCCAGCAGCCAAGGGTTTCAGCGACAAGAGACCCAGTACTTC. This gives the protein CASSQGFQRQETQYF.

The chain couples TRBV23-1 to TRBJ1-2; TRBD1 might be the D (5 bases). TRBV23-1 is annotated as an ORF whose role is uncertain. Trimming stripped 2 bases from V and 12 bases from J, with 7 bases between. The CDR3 sequence is 10 residues long. This chain's CDR3 is CASSQGADTF. The CDR3 coding sequence is TGCGCCAGCAGTCAAGGGGCGGACACCTTC.